Below, 17 T cell receptor beta chains from the same sample are listed, as sequenced in a study of T cell repertoires in cytomegalovirus infection. TCRdb itself ran the reads through MiXCR, one entry per CDR3 protein. Of roughly 34,000 distinct CDR3 sequences listed, roughly half were seen once; the top ten hold around 90%. These receptors have no identified antigens. This specimen was CD8+ T cells from cultured PBMCs, taken from culture after CMV antigen stimulation. These receptor sequences come from a human donor in good health (CMV status not recorded). Some clones in this sample may be carry-over from other donors' samples.

V gene TRBV7-2 combines with J gene TRBJ1-1; possible D gene TRBD1, 6 bases. Germline V gene sequence: CDR1 SGHTA, CDR2 FQGNSA. This CDR3 region has 15 residues. V gave up 8 bases and J gave up 7 bases, with 23 bases separating them. DNA of the CDR3: TGTGCCAGCTATCCTGGGGACACGCGCCTCCTTGAAGCTTTCTTT. It yields the protein CASYPGDTRLLEAFF.

This clonotype was observed at least ten times. V usage is TRBV7-6 and J usage is TRBJ2-1; 13 bases line up with TRBD2. V shed 5 bases and J 0 bases; nucleotides not matched to a gene: 13. The CDR3 spans 20 residues. Germline CDR1 and CDR2: SGHVS and FNYEAQ. As DNA, the CDR3 is TGTGCCAGCAGCGGAGAGCCGGGACTAGCGGGATCGCGCTCCTACAATGAGCAGTTCTTC. Its protein is CASSGEPGLAGSRSYNEQFF.

J is TRBJ2-1 and V is TRBV9; no clear D. The CDR3 has 17 amino acids. The germline V gene has CDR1 SGDLS and CDR2 YYNGEE. Trimming shortened V by 0 bases and J by 0 bases, and 13 bases separated the two germline ends. DNA of the CDR3: TGTGCCAGCAGCGTAGATTGGTCGGAGAGCTCCTACAATGAGCAGTTCTTC. Its protein is CASSVDWSESSYNEQFF.

This rearrangement joins TRBV15 to TRBJ1-1, with a tentative D call TRBD1 (5 bases). Germline V lookup: CDR1 LNHNV, CDR2 YYDKDF (reference sequence). The CDR3 is 16 residues long. Trimming removed 0 bases from V and 1 base from J, with 12 bases in between. CDR3 DNA: TGTGCCACCAGCAGAGATTGGCGGGGCTCGAACACTGAAGCTTTCTTT. This gives the protein CATSRDWRGSNTEAFF. The entire variable domain, with the rest obtained from reference TRBV15 and TRBJ1-1, is as follows: DAMVIQNPRYQVTQFGKPVTLSCSQTLNHNVMYWYQQKSSQAPKLLFHYYDKDFNNEADTPDNFQSRRPNTSFCFLDIRSPGLGDTAMYLCATSRDWRGSNTEAFFGQGTRLTVV.

This clonotype was counted only a few times. The rearrangement uses TRBV6-2 or TRBV6-3 and TRBJ1-1; 7 bases are a match to TRBD1. Trimming cost V 6 bases and J 4 bases; bases outside gene matches: 11. Per germline, CDR1 MNHEY and CDR2 SVGEGT. The CDR3 spans 15 residues. The CDR3 DNA sequence: TGTGCCAGCAGCCGGACAGGCGGTTTGAGCACTGAAGCTTTCTTT. Its protein product is CASSRTGGLSTEAFF.

This chain connects TRBV7-8 to TRBJ2-5; D remains ambiguous. The CDR3 is 11 residues long. Per the germline V gene, CDR1 is SGHVS and CDR2 is FQNEAQ. The V end was cut by 5 bases, the J end by 1 base, with 2 bases between. CDR3 sequence reads: CASSPQETQYF. The DNA of the CDR3 is TGTGCCAGCAGCCCCCAAGAGACCCAGTACTTC.

This chain connects TRBV7-8 to TRBJ2-7; 15 bases agree with TRBD2. The trim removed 4 bases at V and 3 bases at J, leaving 1 base unmatched. CDR1 is SGHVS and CDR2 is FQNEAQ in the germline V gene. The CDR3 runs to 15 residues. The CDR3 nucleotides are TGTGCCAGCAGCTGGACTAGCGGGGGGGACTACGAGCAGTACTTC. Encoded protein: CASSWTSGGDYEQYF. The entire variable domain, with the rest obtained from reference TRBV7-8 and TRBJ2-7, is as follows: GAGVSQSPRYKVAKRGQDVALRCDPISGHVSLFWYQQALGQGPEFLTYFQNEAQLDKSGLPSDRFFAERPEGSVSTLKIQRTQQEDSAVYLCASSWTSGGDYEQYFGPGTRLTVT.

The chain uses TRBV7-4 and TRBJ1-1; no firm D call. CDR3 length: 12 residues. From germline, CDR1 is SGHVT and CDR2 SQSDAQ. V was pared by 2 bases and J by 10 bases, with 11 bases between. CDR3 sequence: CASSLTNPGAFF. For the CDR3, the DNA is TGTGCCAGCAGCTTAACAAATCCAGGAGCTTTCTTT.

This sequence joins TRBV27 and TRBJ1-1; a possible D gene is TRBD1 (5 bases). CDR1 and CDR2 (germline): MNHEY, SMNVEV (reference sequence). The V end was cut by 4 bases, the J end by 1 base, with 10 bases between. This CDR3 has 14 residues. The CDR3 DNA reads TGTGCCAGCAGTTCCCTAGGGGAGAACACTGAAGCTTTCTTT. As protein: CASSSLGENTEAFF.

The sample holds a few counts of this clonotype. This chain connects TRBV3-1 to TRBJ1-2; no reliable D call. The CDR3 length is 14 residues. V lost 1 base and J lost 4, with 10 bases in between. The germline V gene has CDR1 LGHDT and CDR2 YNNKEL (reference sequence). The CDR3 DNA is TGTGCCAGCAGCCAAGGAGTCAGTTCCTATGGCTACACCTTC. This sequence encodes CASSQGVSSYGYTF.

The chain recombines TRBV5-4 with TRBJ2-3; 9 positions agree with TRBD1. Trimming at V came to 2 bases and at J to 1 base, leaving 17 bases not matched to a gene. Germline CDR1 SGHNT, CDR2 YYREEE (reference sequence). The CDR3 totals 20 residues. In nucleotides, the CDR3 is TGTGCCAGCAGCTTTGGTCCTTTTGGCGGGACAGGGACTGGCACAGATACGCAGTATTTT. Protein: CASSFGPFGGTGTGTDTQYF.

Regarding this clonotype: One end of the junction is discordant with germline, which a read error may explain. This sequence joins TRBV7-8 and TRBJ2-7; no definite D call. CDR3 length: 16 residues. Looked up from germline, CDR1 is SGHVS and CDR2 is FQNEAQ. CDR3 sequence: CASSLGVGASSHEQYF. In DNA form, the CDR3 reads TGTGCCAGCAGCTTAGGAGTAGGCGCATCCTCCCACGAGCAGTACTTC.

The chain joins TRBV6-1 to TRBJ2-3; D unresolved. The CDR3 runs 13 residues. Germline CDR1 and CDR2: MNHNS and SASEGT. Trimming removed 6 bases at V and 5 bases at J, with 12 bases between. CDR3 residues: CASRAVSGDTQYF. CDR3 coding DNA: TGTGCCAGCAGAGCCGTCTCGGGAGATACGCAGTATTTT.

The chain employs TRBV4-1 and TRBJ1-2; D ambiguous. Trimming removed 7 bases from V and 6 bases from J, with 21 bases in between. The length of the CDR3 is 15 residues. Germline values: CDR1 MGHRA, CDR2 YSYEKL. The CDR3 sequence: CASTLGPLSTDGYTF. In DNA form, the CDR3 reads TGCGCCAGCACCCTAGGACCTCTCTCGACCGATGGCTACACCTTC.

This clonotype occurred a few times. The rearrangement uses TRBV28 and TRBJ2-4; 9 bases are a match to TRBD1. The CDR3 is 19 residues long. Germline CDR1 and CDR2: MDHEN and SYDVKM. After removal of 6 bases from V and 1 base from J, the junction contained 16 bases not matched to a gene. CDR3 protein: CASRRDRARSLLAKNIQYF. The CDR3 DNA reads as TGTGCCAGCAGACGGGACAGGGCACGCAGTCTTCTGGCCAAAAACATTCAGTACTTC.

The chain recombines TRBV18 with TRBJ2-1, with TRBD1 matching 9 bases. CDR3 size: 20 residues. V lost 2 bases, J lost 10 bases, and 24 bases stayed unmatched. Germline CDR1 and CDR2: KGHSH and LQKENI. For the CDR3, the DNA is TGTGCCAGCTCACCAACGCGTGGGGGTCGCCCCGGGACAGGGCTAATGGAGCAGTTCTTC. Its translation is CASSPTRGGRPGTGLMEQFF. The full variable domain, with the rest looked up from reference TRBV18 and TRBJ2-1, is NAGVMQNPRHLVRRRGQEARLRCSPMKGHSHVYWYRQLPEEGLKFMVYLQKENIIDESGMPKERFSAEFPKEGPSILRIQQVVRGDSAAYFCASSPTRGGRPGTGLMEQFFGPGTRLTVL.

This chain connects TRBV19 to TRBJ2-5, with D perhaps matching TRBD1 or TRBD2 (6 bases each). The germline gives CDR1 LNHDA, CDR2 SQIVND (reference sequence). V gave up 5 bases and J gave up 5 bases, with 21 bases separating them. The CDR3 totals 16 residues. CDR3 bases: TGTGCCAGTAGTCCGCGGCGCGGAGGGCAGGGGGAGACCCAGTACTTC. Its protein product is CASSPRRGGQGETQYF.